This TCR beta chain came from a study of brain T cells in children with intractable seizures. The CDR3 length is 15 residues. V was pared by 5 bases and J by 2 bases, with 9 bases of the junction left unmatched. The germline V gene encodes CDR1 SGHTA and CDR2 FQGNSA. Only in-frame clones appear in the TCRdb table, and some are missing; sequencing was by immunoSEQ multiplex PCR. This table has 100,000 to 120,000 clones, roughly 94% appearing once. This specimen was peripheral blood, taken at surgery. The V gene is TRBV7-2, the J gene TRBJ2-7, with 7 bases lining up with TRBD2. The origin of this receptor is a boy in the first two years of life with hemimegalencephaly and intractable seizures. The CDR3 coding sequence is TGTGCCAGCAGCCACCAAGCGGGAACGGCCTACGAGCAGTACTTC. Protein sequence: CASSHQAGTAYEQYF.